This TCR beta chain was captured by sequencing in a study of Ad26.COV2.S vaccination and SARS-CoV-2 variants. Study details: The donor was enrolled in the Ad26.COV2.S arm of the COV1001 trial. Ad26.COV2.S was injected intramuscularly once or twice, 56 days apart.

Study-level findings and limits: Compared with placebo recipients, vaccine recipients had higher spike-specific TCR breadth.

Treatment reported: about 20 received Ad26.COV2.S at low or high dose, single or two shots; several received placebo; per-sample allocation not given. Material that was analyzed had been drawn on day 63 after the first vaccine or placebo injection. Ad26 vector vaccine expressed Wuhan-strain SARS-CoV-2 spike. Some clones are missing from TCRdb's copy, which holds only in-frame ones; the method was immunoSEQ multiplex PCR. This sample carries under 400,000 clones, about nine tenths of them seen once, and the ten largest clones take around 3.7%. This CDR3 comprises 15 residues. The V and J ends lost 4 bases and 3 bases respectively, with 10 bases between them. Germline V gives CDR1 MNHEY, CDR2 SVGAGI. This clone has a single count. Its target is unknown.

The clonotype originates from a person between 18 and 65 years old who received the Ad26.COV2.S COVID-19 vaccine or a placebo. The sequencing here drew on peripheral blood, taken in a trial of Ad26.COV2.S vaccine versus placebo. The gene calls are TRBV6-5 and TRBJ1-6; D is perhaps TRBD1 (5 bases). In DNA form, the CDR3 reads TGTGCCAGCAGTTCGCGACAGATCTATAATTCACCCCTCCACTTT. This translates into CASSSRQIYNSPLHF.